The text below deals with one T cell receptor beta chain. Antigen unknown. The entry originates in a study of T cells after yellow fever vaccination. Overall study: SMART-Seq v4 Ultra Low Input handled preparation of low-cell-number fractions. Study conclusions and caveats: After the booster, nearly 98% of CD4 and roughly nine tenths of CD8 primary-response clones were re-detected. A secondary response was less intense yet reached its peak sooner, at day 5 versus 15.

Conversion of TCR transcripts into cDNA relied on 5'RACE template switching, which added a universal primer site and UMIs. One entry per CDR3 protein, called by TCRdb with MiXCR from the 5' RACE reads. The sample has some 300,000 distinct CDR3 sequences, roughly 8% seen once. This clonotype was sampled from a man aged 18 to 30 who received the YFV17D yellow fever vaccine. The sequences come from PBMCs, collected about 49 days after the first yellow fever vaccination.

This CDR3 is CASLYRGIGNEQYF. Written as DNA, the CDR3 is TGTGCCAGCTTATACAGGGGTATCGGGAACGAGCAGTACTTC. The chain has TRBV21-1 and TRBJ2-7; TRBD1, as called in the table, went unchecked against the DNA. TRBV21-1 is described as a pseudogene. The CDR3 covers 14 residues.